These 17 T cell receptor beta chains were sequenced from one sample in a study of post-analysis software for immune sequencing data. Findings and limits, study-wide: Four or five TRBV segments, including TRBV5-6, TRBV5-1 and TRBV20-1, were more frequent in patients than controls.

These receptors lack a known antigen. Libraries were made from TCR beta cDNA, and they carried unique molecular identifiers. MiXCR, applied by TCRdb to the PCR reads, yields one record per CDR3 protein. This table holds fewer than 600,000 distinct CDR3 sequences, over 35% found once. The source material was blood. These TCRs come from a girl aged 10 to 17 with multiple sclerosis.

This clonotype turned up a few times. The J gene is TRBJ2-4, the V gene TRBV7-9; D uncertain. The J call may be in error: the DNA end matches TRBJ2-7 better. Germline V gene data show CDR1 as SEHNR and CDR2 as FQNEAQ (reference sequence). CDR3 length equals 13 residues. The CDR3 loop is CASSSHPNNEQYF. CDR3 DNA sequence: TGTGCCAGCAGCTCACACCCGAACAACGAGCAGTACTTC.

CDR3: CASSPGPIYNEQFF. CDR3 in DNA: TGTGCCAGCAGCCCGGGACCAATCTACAATGAGCAGTTCTTC. The chain joins TRBV11-2 to TRBJ2-1, with D perhaps matching TRBD1 or TRBD2 (5 bases each). The ends were cut back, 5 bases at V and 3 bases at J, with 11 bases in the middle. The CDR3 extends over 14 amino acids. Germline V CDR1 and CDR2: SGHAT, FQNNGV.

The rearrangement uses TRBV12-3 or TRBV12-4 and TRBJ2-1, with 10 positions matching TRBD2. The CDR3 extends over 20 amino acids. V lost 4 bases and J lost 3; bases outside the gene matches: 18. The CDR3 DNA reads as TGTGCCAGCAGTTCAATCCTATGGAATGAAGGGACTAGCGTCTACAATGAGCAGTTCTTC. This sequence encodes CASSSILWNEGTSVYNEQFF.

The table lists this clonotype with a few counts. The rearrangement joins TRBV5-5 to TRBJ2-3; D ambiguous. The V end was cut by 0 bases, the J end by 1 base, with 6 bases between. The germline V gene has CDR1 SGHKS and CDR2 YYEKEE (reference sequence). The CDR3 has 14 residues. This CDR3 reads CASSLGLRTDTQYF. In nucleotides, the CDR3 is TGTGCCAGCAGCTTGGGACTTCGCACAGATACGCAGTATTTT.

The chain is built from TRBV6-6 and TRBJ1-1; 8 positions match TRBD1. This CDR3 is built from 14 residues. After removal of 4 bases from V and 6 bases from J, the junction contained 7 bases not matched to a gene. Germline V gives CDR1 MNHNY, CDR2 SVGAGI (reference sequence). CDR3 sequence: CASSSTGAGSEAFF. CDR3 coding DNA: TGTGCCAGCAGTTCGACAGGGGCGGGCTCTGAAGCTTTCTTT.

This chain joins TRBV7-9 and TRBJ2-7; 10 bases are a match to TRBD2. Unmatched junction bases numbered 9, after V lost 5 bases and J lost 2 bases. The CDR3 length is 16 residues. Germline CDR1 and CDR2: SEHNR and FQNEAQ (reference sequence). As DNA, the CDR3 is TGTGCCAGCAGCCCAACTACTAGCGGGGCTACCTACGAGCAGTACTTC. This sequence encodes CASSPTTSGATYEQYF. The variable domain in full, with the rest retrieved from reference TRBV7-9 and TRBJ2-7, is DTGVSQNPRHKITKRGQNVTFRCDPISEHNRLYWYRQTLGQGPEFLTYFQNEAQLEKSRLLSDRFSAERPKGSFSTLEIQRTEQGDSAMYLCASSPTTSGATYEQYFGPGTRLTVT.

The CDR3 spells CASSGGGYSYEQYF. The CDR3 DNA reads TGCGCCAGCTCAGGGGGCGGCTATTCCTACGAGCAGTACTTC. The chain combines TRBV5-1 with TRBJ2-7, with TRBD1 matching 8 bases. With V trimmed by 7 bases and J by 1 base, 7 bases remained unmatched. Germline V gene lookup returns CDR1 SGHRS and CDR2 YFSETQ. The CDR3 runs 14 residues. Full variable domain (remainder filled in from reference TRBV5-1 and TRBJ2-7): KAGVTQTPRYLIKTRGQQVTLSCSPISGHRSVSWYQQTPGQGLQFLFEYFSETQRNKGNFPGRFSGRQFSNSRSEMNVSTLELGDSALYLCASSGGGYSYEQYFGPGTRLTVT.

This rearrangement joins TRBV12-3 or TRBV12-4 to TRBJ1-1; TRBD1 is a possible D gene (5 bases). The CDR3 contains 13 residues. Trimming pared 6 bases from V and 2 bases from J, leaving 10 bases between. In DNA, the CDR3 is TGTGCCAGCAGACTCGGGACCAACACTGAAGCTTTCTTT. Translated, it gives CASRLGTNTEAFF.

This chain connects TRBV6-6 to TRBJ2-7; the match to TRBD2 covers 10 bases. Trimming took 0 bases from V and 0 from J; bases not matched to a gene: 5. The CDR3 runs to 17 residues. Germline assignment: CDR1 MNHNY and CDR2 SVGAGI (reference sequence). The CDR3 protein is CASSYSRTSGVSYEQYF. The DNA of the CDR3 is TGTGCCAGCAGTTACTCCCGGACTAGCGGAGTCTCCTACGAGCAGTACTTC.

This clonotype was seen ten or more times. This chain connects TRBV29-1 to TRBJ2-5; D unresolved. Trimming stripped 2 bases from V and 4 bases from J, with 8 bases between. The germline gives CDR1 SQVTM, CDR2 ANQGSEA. The CDR3 contains 12 residues. As DNA, the CDR3 is TGCAGCGTTGAACACGGCGGAGAGACCCAGTACTTC. Translation gives CSVEHGGETQYF.

There are a few counts of this clonotype. The chain has TRBV10-3 and TRBJ1-4; tentatively, D is TRBD1 (5 bases). This CDR3 contains 13 residues. V shed 0 bases and J shed 8 bases, with 7 bases lying between them. CDR1 and CDR2 (germline): ENHRY, SYGVKD. For the CDR3, the DNA is TGTGCCATCAGTGAGTCGGGGGGAGAAAAACTGTTTTTT. This translates into CAISESGGEKLFF.

The CDR3 DNA reads TGTGCCACCAGTGATTTGCCGGGCGGTGGAGGGGAGCTGTTTTTT. It specifies CATSDLPGGGGELFF. The chain joins TRBV24-1 to TRBJ2-2; no clear D gene. Trimming removed 0 bases at V and 8 bases at J, with 12 bases between. From germline, CDR1 is KGHDR and CDR2 SFDVKD. The length of the CDR3 is 15 residues.

This rearrangement joins TRBV29-1 to TRBJ2-3, with D maybe TRBD1 (6 bases). Germline lookup yields CDR1 SQVTM and CDR2 ANQGSEA. The CDR3 covers 12 residues. Trimming removed 4 bases from V and 4 bases from J, with 9 bases in between. The CDR3 coding sequence is TGCAGCGTTGTACACAGGGCAGATACGCAGTATTTT. Translated, it gives CSVVHRADTQYF.

This chain joins TRBV12-3 or TRBV12-4 and TRBJ1-2; 9 bases map to TRBD1. V shed 2 bases, J shed 7 bases, and the junction held 8 bases outside the gene matches. The CDR3 is 15 amino acids. CDR3 sequence (DNA): TGTGCCAGCAGTTTAATTCACAGGGGGCTGTCTGGCTACACCTTC. Its translation: CASSLIHRGLSGYTF.

For the CDR3, the DNA is TGCAGCGTTTGGGGGACAGGGGCCGCCATTGAGCAGTACTTC. It is translated as CSVWGTGAAIEQYF. V is TRBV29-1 and J is TRBJ2-7; TRBD1 matches at 10 bases. V was pared by 5 bases and J by 7 bases, with 11 bases of the junction left unmatched. Germline CDR1 reads SQVTM; CDR2 reads ANQGSEA. The length of the CDR3 is 14 residues.

This clonotype was detected a few times. This chain uses TRBV10-2 with TRBJ2-5; TRBD2 might be the D (5 bases). The V end was cut by 5 bases, the J end by 5 bases, with 9 bases between. The germline V gene encodes CDR1 WSHSY and CDR2 SAAADI. There are 12 residues in the CDR3. The CDR3 region has the DNA TGCGCCAGCAGTACTAGTGGGGAGACCCAGTACTTC. This gives the protein CASSTSGETQYF.

As DNA, the CDR3 is TGTGCCAGCAGTTTAACAGGACAGGGGAAGAGGGAGCAGTACTTC. It encodes CASSLTGQGKREQYF. The chain joins TRBV27 to TRBJ2-7; 9 bases fit TRBD1. The CDR3 spans 15 residues. CDR1 MNHEY and CDR2 SMNVEV come from the germline V gene (reference sequence). V lost 2 bases and J lost 7; bases outside the gene matches: 9.